The 27 T cell receptor beta chains below were found in one sample sequenced in a study of response to subunit inactivated influenza vaccine. TCRdb called the RT-PCR reads again in MiXCR, with one record for every CDR3 protein. This table has under 800,000 distinct CDR3 sequences, approximately 14% appearing once. Sample: PBMCs from blood, taken around 15 days before vaccination. The source of these receptors is a man aged 50 to 60 who received an inactivated influenza vaccine.

This clonotype has a handful of counts. The rearrangement joins TRBV20-1 to TRBJ2-1; weak D call: TRBD2 (7 bases). With 0 bases removed from V and 7 bases from J, the gap between germline ends came to 19 bases. This CDR3 contains 16 residues. Per the germline V gene, CDR1 is DFQATT and CDR2 is SNEGSKA (reference sequence). CDR3 coding DNA: TGCAGTGCTAGAGACCTAGGGGGAGGGCCGGGAAATGAGCAGTTCTTC. Translating it yields CSARDLGGGPGNEQFF.

This clonotype was seen more than once but under ten times. The rearrangement links TRBV20-1 to TRBJ2-7; the D gene is possibly TRBD2 (5 bases). In germline, CDR1 is DFQATT, CDR2 SNEGSKA (reference sequence). The CDR3 covers 14 residues. V was cut by 5 bases and J by 0 bases, with 14 bases left in between. The CDR3 loop reads CSAPLPGSSYEQYF. The CDR3 nucleotides read TGCAGTGCTCCTCTCCCGGGGAGCTCCTACGAGCAGTACTTC.

This clonotype was recorded a few times. V and J are TRBV24-1 and TRBJ2-3, with D possibly TRBD2 on 5 matching bases. Trimming removed 3 bases from V and 2 bases from J, with 11 bases in between. The CDR3 totals 15 residues. Looked up from germline, CDR1 is KGHDR and CDR2 is SFDVKD. This CDR3 reads CATSDRTEVTDTQYF. CDR3 bases: TGTGCCACCAGTGATCGGACGGAGGTCACAGATACGCAGTATTTT.

This clonotype was recorded a few times. V is TRBV5-1 and J is TRBJ2-7; tentative D call: TRBD1 (5 bases). The V gene's germline CDR1 is SGHRS and CDR2 YFSETQ. V was pared by 0 bases and J by 4 bases, with 14 bases between. This CDR3 spans 15 amino acids. This CDR3 is CASSLGAGRDYEQYF. As DNA, the CDR3 is TGCGCCAGCAGCTTGGGGGCCGGCAGGGATTACGAGCAGTACTTC.

This clonotype was seen at least ten times. This rearrangement joins TRBV20-1 to TRBJ2-1; possibly TRBD1 for D (6 bases). Trimming stripped 6 bases from V and 5 bases from J, with 20 bases between. Germline-derived CDR1 and CDR2 are DFQATT and SNEGSKA (reference sequence). This CDR3 has 15 residues. CDR3 sequence (DNA): TGCAGTGCCCCCCGCGCACAGGGAGTACACAATGAGCAGTTCTTC. Its protein is CSAPRAQGVHNEQFF.

As concerns this clonotype: The junction departs from germline at one end; a sequencing error may be responsible. The V and J genes are TRBV5-1 and TRBJ1-3; D gene uncertain. This CDR3 comprises 13 residues. CDR1 is SGHRS, CDR2 YFSETQ, per germline. For the CDR3, the DNA is TGCGCCAGCAGCTCGCTATCTGGAGACACCATATATTTT. This codes for CASSSLSGDTIYF.

This clonotype was detected a few times. The rearrangement uses TRBV28 and TRBJ2-7; 8 positions match TRBD1. Germline-derived CDR1 and CDR2 are MDHEN and SYDVKM. This CDR3 region has 15 residues. After removal of 6 bases from V and 0 bases from J, the junction contained 7 bases not matched to a gene. CDR3 loop: CASSSGQATSYEQYF. The CDR3 DNA follows: TGTGCCAGCAGCTCGGGACAGGCCACCTCCTACGAGCAGTACTTC.

The chain joins TRBV20-1 to TRBJ2-5, with no clear D. V lost 5 bases and J 2 bases, leaving 6 bases between the germline ends. The CDR3 consists of 11 residues. Germline CDR1 and CDR2: DFQATT and SNEGSKA (reference sequence). The CDR3 nucleotides are TGCAGTGCTGACTTACAAGAGACCCAGTACTTC. As protein: CSADLQETQYF.

DNA for the CDR3: TGTGCCAGCAGGATGGACTCGAGCAATGAGCAGTTCTTC. This sequence encodes CASRMDSSNEQFF. The gene calls are TRBV7-2 and TRBJ2-1; D is possibly TRBD2 (5 bases). Germline V lookup: CDR1 SGHTA, CDR2 FQGNSA. This CDR3 region has 13 residues. V was pared by 6 bases and J by 6 bases, with 12 bases between.

This clonotype was seen ten or more times. This sequence joins TRBV5-5 and TRBJ2-3; TRBD1 matches 8 bases. V trimming: 4 bases; J trimming: 4 bases; junction bases outside the gene matches: 11. CDR3 length: 16 residues. Germline CDR1 is SGHKS and CDR2 is YYEKEE (reference sequence). The CDR3 loop is CASSPSRTGWPDTQYF. Written as DNA, the CDR3 is TGTGCCAGCAGCCCCAGCAGGACAGGGTGGCCAGATACGCAGTATTTT.

This chain connects TRBV4-2 to TRBJ2-7; TRBD2 agrees at 11 bases. The ends lost 3 bases at V and 4 bases at J; junction bases unmatched: 5. Germline CDR1 is LGHNA and CDR2 is YNFKEQ. This CDR3 is 15 amino acids long. CDR3: CASSHLLAGAYEQYF. CDR3 in DNA: TGTGCCAGCAGCCACCTACTAGCGGGAGCATACGAGCAGTACTTC.

This chain connects TRBV19 to TRBJ2-4; 9 nucleotides match TRBD2. Germline V lookup: CDR1 LNHDA, CDR2 SQIVND (reference sequence). This CDR3 is 19 amino acids long. The trim removed 0 bases at V and 0 bases at J, leaving 9 bases unmatched. CDR3 in amino acids: CASSIDISGRPLAKNIQYF. The CDR3 bases are TGTGCCAGTAGTATAGACATTAGCGGGAGACCACTAGCCAAAAACATTCAGTACTTC. The variable domain in full, with the rest retrieved from reference TRBV19 and TRBJ2-4, is DGGITQSPKYLFRKEGQNVTLSCEQNLNHDAMYWYRQDPGQGLRLIYYSQIVNDFQKGDIAEGYSVSREKKESFPLTVTSAQKNPTAFYLCASSIDISGRPLAKNIQYFGAGTRLSVL.

As for this clonotype: This may arise from a read error, as a much more abundant clone is one base away. CDR3 in DNA: TGTGCCACCAGCGGAGTCCGGGACACCCGCAATGAGCAGTTCTTC. It specifies CATSGVRDTRNEQFF. This chain connects TRBV15 to TRBJ2-1; tentatively, D is TRBD1 (6 bases). The CDR3 sequence is 15 residues long. Trimming stripped 5 bases from V and 6 bases from J, with 17 bases between. Germline CDR1 LNHNV, CDR2 YYDKDF (reference sequence).

The chain combines TRBV27 with TRBJ2-2; D uncertain. The CDR3 is made up of 14 amino acids. V was clipped by 8 bases and J by 0 bases, with 10 bases between them. In germline, CDR1 is MNHEY, CDR2 SMNVEV (reference sequence). The CDR3 DNA follows: TGTGCCAGCCGTTACCTAGCGAACACCGGGGAGCTGTTTTTT. As protein: CASRYLANTGELFF.

The CDR3 region is CASSQDRIPTDTQYF. The CDR3 DNA is TGCGCCAGCAGCCAAGATCGAATCCCCACAGATACGCAGTATTTT. The chain employs TRBV4-3 and TRBJ2-3, with D unclear. Per the germline V gene, CDR1 is LGHNA and CDR2 is YSLEER. Trimming cost V 0 bases and J 2 bases, with 9 bases left between them. The CDR3 length is 15 residues.

This clonotype was counted between two and nine times. The chain has TRBV6-5 and TRBJ2-7; the match to TRBD1 covers 8 bases. Trimming took 4 bases from V and 0 from J; bases not matched to a gene: 5. The CDR3 runs 15 residues. The germline CDR1 and CDR2 sequences are MNHEY and SVGAGI. This CDR3 reads CASSSDRGYSYEQYF. The CDR3 nucleotides read TGTGCCAGCAGTTCTGACAGGGGATACTCCTACGAGCAGTACTTC.

Here the CDR3 DNA reads TGCAGTGCTACGGGATACGGAACTAATGAAAAACTGTTTTTT. Translated: CSATGYGTNEKLFF. The chain couples TRBV20-1 to TRBJ1-4; D is ambiguous. V was cut by 4 bases and J by 1 base, with 10 bases left in between. This CDR3 region has 14 residues. The germline gives CDR1 DFQATT, CDR2 SNEGSKA (reference sequence).

This chain links TRBV15 with TRBJ2-5; 13 positions agree with TRBD2. CDR1 LNHNV and CDR2 YYDKDF come from the germline V gene (reference sequence). Trimming took 4 bases from V and 1 from J; bases not matched to a gene: 3. The CDR3 runs 16 residues. The CDR3 sequence: CATSITSGGVQETQYF. CDR3 bases: TGTGCCACCAGCATCACTAGCGGGGGGGTCCAAGAGACCCAGTACTTC.

This clonotype was recorded a few times. CDR3 bases: TGTGCCAGCAGCCGATCTGCGTGGCAGTTGAACGAGCAGTACTTC. Translated: CASSRSAWQLNEQYF. V is TRBV5-5 and J is TRBJ2-7; D ambiguous. The germline CDR1 and CDR2 sequences are SGHKS and YYEKEE (reference sequence). V was cut by 4 bases and J by 5 bases, with 19 bases left in between. CDR3 length equals 15 residues.

This clonotype was seen more than once but under ten times. This rearrangement joins TRBV7-8 to TRBJ2-5; TRBD1 matches 8 bases. Trimming removed 4 bases from V and 5 bases from J; junction bases left unmatched: 9. The CDR3 is made up of 15 amino acids. CDR1 is SGHVS, CDR2 FQNEAQ, per germline. The CDR3 spells CASSSLGQVVETQYF. The CDR3 DNA reads TGTGCCAGCAGCTCACTGGGACAGGTTGTCGAGACCCAGTACTTC.

The CDR3 DNA follows: TGTGCCAGCAGTACCTCGACTAGCGGGACGGAGACCCAGTACTTC. This codes for CASSTSTSGTETQYF. The rearrangement joins TRBV6-2 or TRBV6-3 to TRBJ2-5; TRBD2 aligns across 11 bases. CDR3 length equals 15 residues. With V trimmed by 5 bases and J by 5 bases, 7 bases remained unmatched. The germline gives CDR1 MNHEY, CDR2 SVGEGT.

The sample holds a few counts of this clonotype. This chain links TRBV7-9 with TRBJ1-2; a weak D match, TRBD1 (5 bases). The germline V gene encodes CDR1 SEHNR and CDR2 FQNEAQ (reference sequence). Trimming removed 7 bases from V and 3 bases from J, with 18 bases in between. This CDR3 contains 15 residues. CDR3 nucleotides: TGTGCCAGCACCACCCTGGGAGGGGCCCACTATGGCTACACCTTC. This codes for CASTTLGGAHYGYTF.

This rearrangement joins TRBV7-8 to TRBJ2-7; 9 bases line up with TRBD2. V gave up 0 bases and J gave up 3 bases; unmatched junction bases: 9. The CDR3 is 17 residues long. CDR1 SGHVS and CDR2 FQNEAQ come from the germline V gene. The CDR3 nucleotides read TGTGCCAGCAGCTTAGCCCTAGCGGGGAGACCCTACTACGAGCAGTACTTC. Translated: CASSLALAGRPYYEQYF.

This clonotype is a singleton in its sample. The V gene is TRBV24-1, the J gene TRBJ2-1; 8 positions match TRBD2. The length of the CDR3 is 19 residues. Germline CDR1 and CDR2: KGHDR and SFDVKD. J gave up 0 bases and V 2 bases, and 11 bases lay outside the gene matches. The CDR3 spells CATSDWRGALISSYNEQFF. For the CDR3, the DNA is TGTGCCACCAGTGATTGGCGGGGGGCTCTGATTAGCTCCTACAATGAGCAGTTCTTC.

V and J are TRBV28 and TRBJ1-6; possibly TRBD1 for D (5 bases). V was shortened by 6 bases and J by 10 bases, with 16 bases between the two germline ends. The CDR3 loop spans 14 amino acids. Germline CDR1 reads MDHEN; CDR2 reads SYDVKM. The CDR3 coding sequence is TGTGCCAGCAGACCTCGGGGCACCGGCTCACCCCTCCACTTT. Translated: CASRPRGTGSPLHF.

DNA of the CDR3: TGTGCCACCAGCAGACATCCGACTAGATTCGATACGCAGTATTTT. Translated, it gives CATSRHPTRFDTQYF. The chain uses TRBV15 and TRBJ2-3; tentative D call: TRBD2 (6 bases). V lost 2 bases to trimming and J lost 6 bases, with 15 bases between them. The CDR3 consists of 15 residues. Germline V gene sequence: CDR1 LNHNV, CDR2 YYDKDF (reference sequence).

The chain joins TRBV25-1 to TRBJ2-7; maybe TRBD2 (6 bases). This CDR3 is 14 amino acids long. Germline V CDR1 and CDR2: MGHDK, SYGVNS. Deletions cut 3 bases from V and 2 bases from J, with 11 bases between. In DNA form, the CDR3 reads TGTGCCAGCAGTGATGGGACGGGGGCCTACGAGCAGTACTTC. Translating it yields CASSDGTGAYEQYF.